The 32 T cell receptor beta chains reported below all come from one sample, sequenced in a study of OX40 agonist ivuxolimab in advanced cancers. The method was immunoSEQ multiplex PCR; TCRdb's version includes in-frame clones alone and lacks a portion of them. The sample includes 71,000 or so clones, approximately 89% of them seen just once. The sample was CD4+ or CD8+ T cells sorted from blood, taken in a trial of the OX40 agonist ivuxolimab. The source is an adult with an advanced solid tumor such as melanoma, head and neck, liver or kidney cancer.

The CDR3 DNA follows: TGCGCCAGCACGGGGGGGCTTTCCTACGAGCAGTACTTC. It codes for CASTGGLSYEQYF. This sequence joins TRBV23-1 and TRBJ2-7, with 8 bases identical to TRBD2. TRBV23-1 is placed among ORFs of uncertain function. The CDR3 extends over 13 amino acids. Germline trimming cut 7 bases from V and 1 base from J; bases unmatched to any gene: 3.

The chain joins TRBV7-9 to TRBJ2-1; TRBD1 or TRBD2 may be the D gene (5 bases each). The germline gives CDR1 SEHNR, CDR2 FQNEAQ (reference sequence). This CDR3 contains 14 residues. Trimming cost V 0 bases and J 8 bases, with 11 bases left between them. The CDR3 is CASSLARGSDEQFF. The CDR3 coding sequence is TGTGCCAGCAGCTTAGCGAGGGGCTCCGATGAGCAGTTCTTC. Full variable domain (rest looked up from reference TRBV7-9 and TRBJ2-1): DTGVSQNPRHKITKRGQNVTFRCDPISEHNRLYWYRQTLGQGPEFLTYFQNEAQLEKSRLLSDRFSAERPKGSFSTLEIQRTEQGDSAMYLCASSLARGSDEQFFGPGTRLTVL.

This clone was observed a single time. The genes are TRBV18 and TRBJ1-1; no clear D. The ends were cut back, 2 bases at V and 7 bases at J, with 14 bases in the middle. Germline CDR1 reads KGHSH; CDR2 reads LQKENI. This CDR3 comprises 14 residues. For the CDR3, the DNA is TGTGCCAGCTCACCATCGGAGACGGGAATTGAAGCTTTCTTT. Protein: CASSPSETGIEAFF.

The V gene is TRBV10-3, the J gene TRBJ1-2; TRBD1 might be the D (6 bases). Germline V gene lookup returns CDR1 ENHRY and CDR2 SYGVKD. There are 12 residues in the CDR3. Trimming shortened V by 3 bases and J by 7 bases, and 9 bases separated the two germline ends. In nucleotides, the CDR3 is TGTGCCATCAGTGACGGACAGAGTGGCTACACCTTC. This sequence encodes CAISDGQSGYTF.

The V and J genes are TRBV5-1 and TRBJ2-1, with 10 bases that match TRBD2. The germline V gene encodes CDR1 SGHRS and CDR2 YFSETQ. The CDR3 contains 17 residues. V gave up 0 bases and J gave up 3 bases; unmatched junction bases: 6. CDR3 loop: CASSLGGLAGVYNEQFF. CDR3 DNA sequence: TGCGCCAGCAGCTTGGGTGGCCTAGCGGGGGTCTACAATGAGCAGTTCTTC.

V gene TRBV6-6 combines with J gene TRBJ2-7; a weak D match, TRBD1 (6 bases). The CDR3 has 13 residues. CDR1 MNHNY and CDR2 SVGAGI come from the germline V gene (reference sequence). Trimming stripped 2 bases from V and 3 bases from J, with 8 bases between. The CDR3 loop is CASSYRDNYEQYF. CDR3 sequence (DNA): TGTGCCAGCAGTTACCGGGACAACTACGAGCAGTACTTC.

The genes are TRBV11-3 and TRBJ2-3; no reliable D call. Trimming left V 3 bases short and J 6 bases short, with 13 bases between. Germline loops: CDR1 SGHNT, CDR2 YENEEA. The CDR3 totals 14 residues. CDR3 DNA sequence: TGTGCCAGCAGCTTTGACTCCCCGAAGGATACGCAGTATTTT. Translated: CASSFDSPKDTQYF.

The rearrangement uses TRBV5-1 and TRBJ2-2, with TRBD1 identical over 10 bases. The CDR3 runs 17 residues. The germline V gene encodes CDR1 SGHRS and CDR2 YFSETQ. The J segment lost 3 bases and the V segment lost 0 bases, leaving 5 bases of the junction unmatched. The CDR3 DNA sequence: TGCGCCAGCAGCTTGGCTGACAGGGGGCGAGACACCGGGGAGCTGTTTTTT. Amino acid sequence: CASSLADRGRDTGELFF.

V usage is TRBV7-9 and J usage is TRBJ1-1, with no clear D. V dropped 1 base and J dropped 0 bases, with 3 bases sitting between them. The CDR3 covers 13 residues. Germline-derived CDR1 and CDR2 are SEHNR and FQNEAQ (reference sequence). CDR3 sequence: CASSLVVNTEAFF. CDR3 DNA sequence: TGTGCCAGCAGCTTAGTAGTGAACACTGAAGCTTTCTTT.

The chain carries TRBV30 and TRBJ1-4, with D possibly being TRBD1 (6 bases). Per the germline V gene, CDR1 is GTSNPN and CDR2 is SVGIG (reference sequence). This CDR3 spans 14 amino acids. V dropped 1 base and J dropped 8 bases, with 14 bases sitting between them. This chain's CDR3 is CAWSGGGAEEKLFF. CDR3 bases: TGTGCCTGGAGTGGTGGGGGCGCGGAGGAAAAACTGTTTTTT. The variable domain in full, with the rest retrieved from reference TRBV30 and TRBJ1-4, is SQTIHQWPATLVQPVGSPLSLECTVEGTSNPNLYWYRQAAGRGLQLLFYSVGIGQISSEVPQNLSASRPQDRQFILSSKKLLLSDSGFYLCAWSGGGAEEKLFFGSGTQLSVL.

This sequence joins TRBV5-6 and TRBJ2-7; 13 bases agree with TRBD2. The length of the CDR3 is 15 residues. Germline assignment: CDR1 SGHDT and CDR2 YYEEEE. The ends lost 1 base at V and 6 bases at J; junction bases unmatched: 4. The CDR3 coding sequence is TGTGCCAGCAGCTTGATGGGACTAGCGGGATCCGAGCAGTACTTC. It specifies CASSLMGLAGSEQYF.

The chain recombines TRBV21-1 with TRBJ1-1. TRBV21-1 counts as a pseudogene. This CDR3 comprises 12 residues. Here the CDR3 DNA reads TGTGCCAGCAGTGTAGGAGGAACTGAAGCTTTCTTT. It is translated as CASSVGGTEAFF.

The CDR3 coding sequence is TGTGCCAGCAGTGAAGGGTCAGGGTTAATTCAGCCCCAGCATTTT. Translating gives CASSEGSGLIQPQHF. The chain carries TRBV2 and TRBJ1-5; a possible D gene is TRBD1 (5 bases). The V gene lost 1 base and the J gene lost 6 bases, with 13 bases spanning the gap. CDR1 and CDR2 from the germline V gene are SNHLY and FYNNEI. The CDR3 consists of 15 residues.

The rearrangement uses TRBV7-6 and TRBJ2-3; 13 nucleotides line up with TRBD2. V gave up 4 bases and J gave up 5 bases; unmatched junction bases: 6. Germline V gene sequence: CDR1 SGHVS, CDR2 FNYEAQ. CDR3 length: 16 amino acids. In nucleotides, the CDR3 is TGTGCCAGCAGCTGGACTAGCGGGAGTATCAGAGATACGCAGTATTTT. This codes for CASSWTSGSIRDTQYF.

This chain links TRBV28 with TRBJ1-1, with 10 nucleotides matching TRBD1. V trimming: 4 bases; J trimming: 5 bases; junction bases outside the gene matches: 1. The CDR3 is 13 amino acids. Looked up from germline, CDR1 is MDHEN and CDR2 is SYDVKM. CDR3: CASSSGQGTEAFF. The CDR3 region has the DNA TGTGCCAGCAGTTCGGGACAGGGGACTGAAGCTTTCTTT.

This rearrangement joins TRBV30 to TRBJ1-1; D remains ambiguous. CDR3 length equals 13 residues. From germline, CDR1 is GTSNPN and CDR2 SVGIG (reference sequence). V shed 1 base and J shed 0 bases, with 6 bases lying between them. CDR3: CAWSGLVNTEAFF. The DNA of the CDR3 is TGTGCCTGGAGTGGTCTGGTGAACACTGAAGCTTTCTTT.

This chain uses TRBV20-1 with TRBJ1-5; no firm D call. The CDR3 is made up of 10 amino acids. Per germline, CDR1 DFQATT and CDR2 SNEGSKA (reference sequence). V was pared by 3 bases and J by 6 bases, with 3 bases between. The CDR3 is CSASGQPQHF. The CDR3 coding sequence is TGCAGTGCTAGCGGTCAGCCCCAGCATTTT.

The chain has TRBV18 and TRBJ2-7; 13 nucleotides agree with TRBD2. Per the germline V gene, CDR1 is KGHSH and CDR2 is LQKENI. Trimming at V came to 6 bases and at J to 3 bases, leaving 2 bases not matched to a gene. The CDR3 extends over 14 amino acids. In DNA, the CDR3 is TGTGCCAGCTCCGGGACTAGCGGGATCTACGAGCAGTACTTC. This codes for CASSGTSGIYEQYF.

V and J are TRBV2 and TRBJ1-1; D might be TRBD1 (5 bases). This CDR3 spans 14 amino acids. The V gene lost 6 bases and the J gene lost 6 bases, with 17 bases spanning the gap. The V gene's germline CDR1 is SNHLY and CDR2 FYNNEI. CDR3 sequence (DNA): TGTGCCAGCAGCAGGGATGTCGGAAGGGCTGAAGCTTTCTTT. As protein: CASSRDVGRAEAFF.

The V call is TRBV19, the J call TRBJ2-1, with 9 bases matching TRBD1. This CDR3 has 14 amino acids. Trimming cost V 5 bases and J 7 bases; bases outside gene matches: 6. Germline lookup yields CDR1 LNHDA and CDR2 SQIVND (reference sequence). The CDR3 nucleotides read TGTGCCAGTAGTGTACAGGGGGCGCTGAATGAGCAGTTCTTC. Translating gives CASSVQGALNEQFF.

As for this clone: At one end the junction does not follow the germline gene, possibly because of a read error. The CDR3 sequence: CASSVQGGQETQYF. The CDR3, as DNA: TGTGCTAGCAGCGTACAGGGGGGTCAAGAGACCCAGTACTTC. The chain recombines TRBV7-7 with TRBJ2-5; 8 bases agree with TRBD1. Germline-derived CDR1 and CDR2 are SSHAT and FNYEAQ (reference sequence). The CDR3 length is 14 residues.

This clone appeared a single time. V is TRBV28 and J is TRBJ2-4; the match to TRBD1 covers 9 bases. Germline loops: CDR1 MDHEN, CDR2 SYDVKM. CDR3 length equals 20 residues. The V gene end was trimmed by 6 bases and the J gene end by 0 bases; junction bases not matched to a gene: 18. CDR3: CASRGAGTGQLRLAKNIQYF. The CDR3 region has the DNA TGTGCCAGCAGGGGGGCCGGGACAGGGCAATTACGACTAGCCAAAAACATTCAGTACTTC.

V and J are TRBV28 and TRBJ2-7, with 9 bases fitting TRBD2. From germline, CDR1 is MDHEN and CDR2 SYDVKM. The CDR3 runs 15 residues. V lost 0 bases and J lost 6; bases outside the gene matches: 6. CDR3 loop: CASSLWAGGPGEQYF. CDR3 coding DNA: TGTGCCAGCAGTTTATGGGCGGGAGGGCCCGGCGAGCAGTACTTC.

The chain recombines TRBV19 with TRBJ2-1, with D perhaps matching TRBD1 (6 bases). Deletions cut 7 bases from V and 1 base from J, with 14 bases between. CDR1 LNHDA and CDR2 SQIVND come from the germline V gene (reference sequence). The CDR3 extends over 15 amino acids. The CDR3 is CASKNNRASYNEQFF. The CDR3 DNA sequence: TGTGCCAGTAAAAACAACAGGGCGTCCTACAATGAGCAGTTCTTC.

The CDR3 sequence: CASSPGLEDDTQYF. Written as DNA, the CDR3 is TGTGCCAGCTCACCCGGCCTCGAAGATGATACGCAGTATTTT. V is TRBV18 and J is TRBJ2-3; D is undetermined. The germline V and J ends were trimmed by 3 bases and 6 bases, with 13 bases remaining between them. This CDR3 is 14 amino acids long. CDR1 and CDR2 (germline): KGHSH, LQKENI.

This chain links TRBV27 with TRBJ1-5, with D maybe TRBD1 (6 bases). Trimming pared 5 bases from V and 0 bases from J, leaving 11 bases between. Germline V gene data show CDR1 as MNHEY and CDR2 as SMNVEV (reference sequence). The CDR3 runs 15 residues. The CDR3 DNA is TGTGCCAGCAGTGAACAGGGATATAGCAATCAGCCCCAGCATTTT. Its protein product is CASSEQGYSNQPQHF.

In nucleotides, the CDR3 is TGCGCCAGCAGCTTGTGGGGAGGAATGAACACTGAAGCTTTCTTT. It yields the protein CASSLWGGMNTEAFF. The chain recombines TRBV5-1 with TRBJ1-1; D is ambiguous. This CDR3 contains 15 residues. Looked up from germline, CDR1 is SGHRS and CDR2 is YFSETQ. The V end was cut by 1 base, the J end by 0 bases, with 10 bases between.

The chain couples TRBV7-2 to TRBJ2-3; 15 bases match TRBD2. The CDR3 consists of 15 residues. The V gene end was trimmed by 6 bases and the J gene end by 5 bases; junction bases not matched to a gene: 3. Germline CDR1 reads SGHTA; CDR2 reads FQGNSA. DNA for the CDR3: TGTGCCAGCAGACCGGGACTAGCGGGGGGAGATACGCAGTATTTT. This translates into CASRPGLAGGDTQYF.

The chain couples TRBV6-5 to TRBJ1-2, with D possibly TRBD1 on 6 matching bases. Germline CDR1 MNHEY, CDR2 SVGAGI. The CDR3 is made up of 15 amino acids. V was pared by 6 bases and J by 4 bases, with 18 bases between. DNA of the CDR3: TGTGCCAGCAGCCGCAGTACAGGGTCTATCTATGGCTACACCTTC. It encodes CASSRSTGSIYGYTF.

This sequence joins TRBV29-1 and TRBJ2-2, with 10 bases that match TRBD2. The CDR3 has 15 residues. Germline V CDR1 and CDR2: SQVTM, ANQGSEA. The junction had 4 bases not matched to a gene; V was cut back by 6 bases and J by 0 bases. CDR3 DNA: TGCAGCGTGGAGCGGGGGGGTTCGAACACCGGGGAGCTGTTTTTT. It encodes CSVERGGSNTGELFF.

This chain joins TRBV19 and TRBJ1-1, with D possibly TRBD1 on 6 matching bases. The CDR3 runs to 14 residues. V shed 6 bases and J shed 5 bases, with 16 bases lying between them. Germline lookup yields CDR1 LNHDA and CDR2 SQIVND (reference sequence). CDR3 sequence: CASRLRGGETEAFF. The CDR3 nucleotides read TGTGCCAGTAGGCTACGAGGGGGGGAGACTGAAGCTTTCTTT.

The chain uses TRBV18 and TRBJ2-2, with a tentative D call TRBD2 (6 bases). The CDR3 has 13 residues. V lost 3 bases to trimming and J lost 7 bases, with 9 bases between them. Looked up from germline, CDR1 is KGHSH and CDR2 is LQKENI. The CDR3 reads CASSPTGVGELFF. The CDR3 bases are TGTGCCAGCTCACCGACGGGGGTCGGGGAGCTGTTTTTT.